This T cell receptor (beta chain) was captured by sequencing in a study of breast tumors, draining lymph nodes, adjacent tissues. Study-wide findings and caveats: Data only fit, rather than demonstrated, lymph node origin of most tumor T cells. Compared with lymph nodes, tumors were less diverse; compared with nontumor tissue, more.

Using its own MiXCR run on the multiplex PCR reads, TCRdb lists one record per CDR3 protein. The repertoire includes roughly 70,000 distinct CDR3 sequences, over 40% of them detected once, and about 8.4% sits in the top ten. This clonotype was seen at least ten times. Its antigen is unknown. The sequenced material came from breast tumor tissue. The sequence derives from a female donor with breast cancer. Some clones in this sample may be carry-over from other donors' samples.

The CDR3 is CASSQAGKETQYF. CDR3 DNA: TGTGCCAGCAGCCAAGCTGGAAAAGAGACCCAGTACTTC. This sequence joins TRBV3-1 and TRBJ2-5; no clear D gene. With 1 base removed from V and 3 bases from J, the gap between germline ends came to 6 bases. There are 13 residues in the CDR3. Germline lookup yields CDR1 LGHDT and CDR2 YNNKEL (reference sequence).